This TCR beta chain was sequenced for a study of blood T cell repertoires in COVID-19 (dated by TCRdb to the early 2020s). Broadly, across the study: The collaborator samples originated in the United States, Italy and Spain and spanned the acute and convalescent phases of COVID-19. The material from the prospective study consisted of cDNA or gDNA derived from T cells, B-cell-depleted T cells, or PBMCs. Subjects who had been exposed to COVID-19, were actively infected with it, or had recovered from it provided the deeply sampled blood TCRbeta repertoires that made up the dataset. The repertoires were released in a freely available public database intended as a resource for research on the immune response to SARS-CoV-2. Samples were obtained from the ongoing ImmuneRACE study (first 160 participants) and from roughly 1,300 subjects provided by 6 global collaborators. Nearly every sample came with metadata listing a de-identified subject ID, COVID-19 status, age in years and sex. Where available, HLA class I and class II types were taken from metadata supplied by the sample provider and were not determined by assay-based typing. The full study reports these points: Clinical and demographic metadata were provided uncurated, with the amount varying by source and participant.

A remark on this clone: Its antigen remains unidentified. Base qualities are not provided; no much larger clone lies one nucleotide away.

Each collaborating institution followed its own protocols to collect whole blood in K2EDTA tubes. For TCRbeta analysis, collaborators shipped samples as frozen whole blood, isolated PBMCs, or DNA extracted from either of those sample types. The immunoSEQ Assay, a bias-controlled multiplex PCR, was used to amplify TCRbeta CDR3 regions from genomic DNA. In the authors' own workflow: The number of nucleated cells in each sample was estimated by amplification of reference gene primers within the assay. To quantify the absolute abundance of each unique TCRbeta CDR3 rearrangement, sequence reads were collapsed and filtered. For each sample, productive Simpson clonality was calculated as the square root of Simpson's diversity index over productive rearrangements. TCRdb obtained this table from immuneACCESS and retained in-frame rearrangements with V and J assigned. These tables miss some clones; where compared with another copy, unresolved V genes account for less than half of the shortfall, and the remainder is unexplained. V, J and clone size were drawn from that table, and D and trimming were deduced from the DNA. This sample has about 150,000 clones in its table, and 79% of those were observed once. Over 8.5% of the sample is in the top ten clones.

Trimming removed 5 bases from V and 1 base from J; the gene matches leave 6 bases unexplained. From the cysteine through the phenylalanine, the CDR3 covers 16 amino acids. Left in the record is the CDR3 DNA by itself, 48 bases read in frame from the first base. For CDR1 and CDR2, the germline V gene lists SGDLS and YYNGEE. The rearranged chain carries TRBV9 and TRBJ2-2, with 9 middle bases fitting TRBD2. The material sequenced was peripheral blood. This sequence originates from a middle-aged man with active or convalescent COVID-19. CDR3 protein: CASSYSSGGNTGELFF. The DNA sequence is TGTGCCAGCAGTTATAGTAGCGGGGGGAACACCGGGGAGCTGTTTTTT.